The source of this T cell receptor (beta chain) is a study of vaccination and CD4 T cells after COVID-19. Overall study context: Samples taken post-COVID came a median about 98 days after diagnosis, ranging from 35 to 161.

Germline CDR1 reads KGHSH; CDR2 reads LQKENI. V lost 2 bases and J lost 3, with 13 bases in between. The length of the CDR3 is 15 residues. The treatment: roughly ten-day PBMC culture with coronavirus spike peptide pools or control peptides (ViraFEST assay). As for this clonotype: Its specificity is unknown.

Cultured CD4+ T cells had their DNA profiled by the Oncomine TCR Beta short-read assay. Via MiXCR, TCRdb re-called the PCR reads, giving one row per CDR3 protein. Seen here are about 5,200 distinct CDR3 sequences, around 30% observed once, and the top ten hold around 20%. This material consisted of CD4+ T cells from blood, cultured in vitro, taken after SARS-CoV-2 vaccination. The chain couples TRBV18 to TRBJ1-2, with a possible D match to TRBD1 (5 bases). This receptor was obtained from a human donor who had recovered from COVID-19. CDR3 protein: CASSPLDQGDYGYTF. The CDR3 nucleotides read TGTGCCAGCTCACCATTGGATCAGGGTGACTATGGCTACACCTTC. Full variable domain (remainder filled in from reference TRBV18 and TRBJ1-2): NAGVMQNPRHLVRRRGQEARLRCSPMKGHSHVYWYRQLPEEGLKFMVYLQKENIIDESGMPKERFSAEFPKEGPSILRIQQVVRGDSAAYFCASSPLDQGDYGYTFGSGTRLTVV.